This T cell receptor (beta chain) was found in a study of T cell responses to AZD1222 COVID-19 vaccine (dated by TCRdb to about 2021). At the level of the whole study: Because spike-specific TCR depth and breadth did not differ between the two schedules, AZD1222 recipients who got a second dose at roughly 4 weeks were pooled with those who got a second dose at roughly 12 weeks. A total of around 240 trial participants underwent TCR sequencing, of whom some 210 received two doses of AZD1222 and some 25 received two doses of the MenACWY control vaccine. Trial participants were enrolled by age into 18-55, 56-69 and 70-plus year subgroups, with about 150, 27 and 61 TCR-sequenced participants respectively. The study at large found these results: A significant rise in spike-specific TCR breadth and depth was observed after two AZD1222 doses relative to day 0 and relative to MenACWY recipients. Most participants were white British and females outnumbered males, and the authors suggested that clonal diversity may have been underestimated. Because no samples from the day 14 peak response were available, repertoires could be characterized only after the peak T cell response. In the small 56-69-year group, the increase in depth fell short of significance, most likely because of low power. Epitopes outside the regions mutated in the B.1.351 and B.1.1.7 variants were reportedly recognized by nearly half of the unique spike-specific TCRs. Conclusions about previously exposed vaccinees are limited, since just five to seven AZD1222 recipients were seropositive for SARS-CoV-2 at baseline. The vaccine-associated CD4 TCRs covered the entire spike protein, and the dominant responses fell in regions 160-218 and 743-854.

The time point label for this specimen denotes: baseline before first vaccination. Samples from vaccinated people were obtained from the UK trials COV001 and COV002, which included a single-blind randomized controlled phase 2/3 trial of AZD1222 (ChAdOx1 nCoV-19) in healthy adults. For TCRbeta chain sequencing, PBMC samples from trial participants were taken at day 0 and at day 28 after the second dose. The CDR3 regions of human TCRbeta chains were subjected to immunosequencing. On the study's bioinformatics: TCRs in the repertoires were compared against a reference library of SARS-CoV-2-specific TCRs that had been generated with the MIRA antigen-specificity platform. Breadth was defined as the fraction of unique TCRs that were SARS-CoV-2-associated. Depth was defined as the fraction of total T cells that were SARS-CoV-2-associated. Each spike-specific TCR was assigned to its reactive spike region and to a CD4 or CD8 class using the MIRA data. Log10-transformed breadth and depth values were compared by one-way ANOVA with Sidak's multiple comparisons tests. Drawn from immuneACCESS, this table holds only the in-frame rearrangements with V and J called that TCRdb kept. Clones are partly lost; checked studies trace under half to an unresolved V gene and leave the rest unexplained. V, J and clone size are those of that table, while D and trimming were read from the DNA. A total of 150,000 to 200,000 clones appear in this sample, less than 95% of them only once. Around 1.3% of the sample comes from the top ten.

Worth noting for this clone: This receptor's antigen is unknown. No base-level quality is on record; no much larger clone is a single base apart.

The V and J ends are trimmed by 0 bases and 6 bases, leaving 12 bases between them. From the cysteine up to the phenylalanine, the CDR3 has a length of 15 residues. The only DNA kept is the CDR3, 45 bases in frame from the first base. Taken from the germline V gene, the CDR1 and CDR2 loops are MNHEY and SVGEGT. Here the chain combines TRBV6-2 or TRBV6-3 and TRBJ2-4; the D gene is perhaps TRBD2, from 5 matching bases. This receptor was identified in an adult in good health. The sequencing used peripheral blood, collected on day 0 of AZD1222 vaccination. CDR3 protein: CASSYSGDRGNIQYF. The nucleotide sequence is given as TGTGCCAGCAGTTACTCCGGGGATCGGGGAAACATTCAGTACTTC.